Below, one T cell receptor (beta chain) is given with its context. No antigen is known for it. Measured with immunoSEQ multiplex PCR; TCRdb has only the in-frame clones, and not every one. The sample shows 84,000 or so clones, roughly 90% of them seen only once. The CDR3 contains 17 residues. In germline, CDR1 is SGHVS, CDR2 FNYEAQ. The ends were cut back, 4 bases at V and 1 base at J, with 19 bases in the middle. These data belong to a study of T cell responses to AZD1222 COVID-19 vaccine. General study results and limits: Most donors were white British, females outnumbered males, and clonal diversity was possibly underestimated. A rise in Spike-specific TCR breadth and depth followed two AZD1222 doses. None of the repertoires were sampled until the peak T cell response had passed. Per reports, nearly half of all spike-specific TCRs target regions that are unmutated in variants.

Here the sequenced sample was peripheral blood, taken on day 0 of MenACWY control vaccination. This chain connects TRBV7-6 to TRBJ2-5; tentative D call: TRBD1 (7 bases). The TCR comes from an adult in good health. The CDR3 nucleotides read TGTGCCAGCAGCTCCAGCCCAGGGGGACTTATCCAAGAGACCCAGTACTTC. Protein: CASSSSPGGLIQETQYF.